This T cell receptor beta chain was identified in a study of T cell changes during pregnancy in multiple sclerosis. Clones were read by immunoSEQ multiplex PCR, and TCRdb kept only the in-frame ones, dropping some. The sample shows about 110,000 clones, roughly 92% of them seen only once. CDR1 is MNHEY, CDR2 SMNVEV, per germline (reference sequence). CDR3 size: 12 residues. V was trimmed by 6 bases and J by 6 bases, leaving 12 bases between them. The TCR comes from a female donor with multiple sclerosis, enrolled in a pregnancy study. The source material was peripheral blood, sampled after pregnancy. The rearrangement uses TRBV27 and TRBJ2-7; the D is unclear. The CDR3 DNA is TGTGCCAGCAGCTCGCTAAGTGCCGAGCAGTACTTC. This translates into CASSSLSAEQYF.